These 19 T cell receptor beta chains share one sample of origin, sequenced in a study of blood T cells in healthy people across ages. Then a second PCR, running roughly 6 to 11 cycles, was carried out with a sample-barcoded 5' primer and a J-beta primer mix. TCRdb reanalysed the 5' RACE reads using MiXCR and keeps one entry per CDR3 protein. The sample has 650,000 to 900,000 distinct CDR3 sequences, around 68% seen once. The specimen was blood. The receptors originated from a man younger than 40 in good health.

This chain joins TRBV5-1 and TRBJ2-5; no clear D. The V gene's germline CDR1 is SGHRS and CDR2 YFSETQ. There are 16 residues in the CDR3. The V end lost 0 bases, the J end lost 4 bases, and 16 bases lay between the germline ends. CDR3 bases: TGCGCCAGCAGCTTGGGAGGTCAACAATTACTAGAGACCCAGTACTTC. Protein product: CASSLGGQQLLETQYF.

Worth noting for this clonotype: At one end the junction does not follow the germline gene, possibly because of a read error. The chain carries TRBV27 and TRBJ2-1; the match to TRBD2 covers 7 bases. This CDR3 has 14 residues. Germline-derived CDR1 and CDR2 are MNHEY and SMNVEV (reference sequence). CDR3 sequence (DNA): TGTACCAGCACCTGGGGCGGGGGATTCAATGAGCAGTTCTTC. Translating it yields CTSTWGGGFNEQFF.

To note about this clonotype: A much larger clone is a single base away; this may be a read error. This chain connects TRBV12-3 or TRBV12-4 to TRBJ2-7; D gene ambiguous. CDR3 length: 14 residues. The CDR3 DNA is TGTACCAGCAGTTCCGGGTCTTTCTCCTACGAGCAGTACTTC. This gives the protein CTSSSGSFSYEQYF.

The V gene is TRBV5-1, the J gene TRBJ2-1; TRBD1 or TRBD2 may be the D gene (5 bases each). CDR1 is SGHRS and CDR2 is YFSETQ in the germline V gene. This CDR3 is built from 16 residues. V lost 1 base and J 6 bases, leaving 17 bases between the germline ends. CDR3 protein: CASSLMGVTGLNEQFF. The CDR3 nucleotides read TGCGCCAGCAGCTTGATGGGGGTTACGGGCCTCAATGAGCAGTTCTTC.

The J gene is TRBJ2-3, the V gene TRBV29-1; 7 bases match TRBD2. The CDR3 runs 14 residues. Trimming cost V 4 bases and J 2 bases; bases outside gene matches: 6. CDR1 SQVTM and CDR2 ANQGSEA come from the germline V gene. DNA of the CDR3: TGCAGCGTTGTCGAGCGGGATTACACAGATACGCAGTATTTT. It yields the protein CSVVERDYTDTQYF.

This clonotype is a singleton in its sample. The J gene is TRBJ2-3, the V gene TRBV5-1; D may be TRBD2 (6 bases). Germline V gene sequence: CDR1 SGHRS, CDR2 YFSETQ. The CDR3 is 15 residues long. V lost 0 bases and J lost 4, with 12 bases in between. As DNA, the CDR3 is TGCGCCAGCAGCTTGGGACTAGGTGTCGCAGATACGCAGTATTTT. It codes for CASSLGLGVADTQYF.

The chain recombines TRBV7-2 with TRBJ2-1; 7 bases are shared with TRBD2. The V gene end was trimmed by 5 bases and the J gene end by 1 base; junction bases not matched to a gene: 2. This CDR3 comprises 14 residues. The germline gives CDR1 SGHTA, CDR2 FQGNSA. The CDR3 sequence: CASSAGVSYNEQFF. Written as DNA, the CDR3 is TGTGCCAGCAGCGCGGGGGTGTCCTACAATGAGCAGTTCTTC.

This chain uses TRBV15 with TRBJ2-4; D remains unclear. Trimming shortened V by 8 bases and J by 1 base, and 9 bases separated the two germline ends. The germline V gene has CDR1 LNHNV and CDR2 YYDKDF (reference sequence). The CDR3 has 13 residues. CDR3 residues: CATGLGAKNIQYF. CDR3 sequence (DNA): TGTGCCACCGGGCTGGGTGCCAAAAACATTCAGTACTTC.

This chain links TRBV9 with TRBJ2-7; TRBD2 is a possible D gene (5 bases). Trimming cost V 4 bases and J 1 base, with 12 bases left between them. The CDR3 runs to 14 residues. CDR1 and CDR2 from the germline V gene are SGDLS and YYNGEE. The CDR3 spells CASSPPERSYEQYF. The CDR3 bases are TGTGCCAGCAGCCCCCCAGAGCGGTCCTACGAGCAGTACTTC.

The chain employs TRBV29-1 and TRBJ2-5; 9 bases are shared with TRBD2. The germline gives CDR1 SQVTM, CDR2 ANQGSEA. With 7 bases clipped from V and 1 base from J, the junction kept 4 bases outside the gene matches. This CDR3 contains 13 residues. The CDR3 loop reads CSGSGGPQETQYF. In nucleotides, the CDR3 is TGCAGCGGGAGCGGGGGGCCCCAAGAGACCCAGTACTTC.

This rearrangement joins TRBV20-1 to TRBJ2-7; perhaps TRBD2 as D (6 bases). The V end was cut by 6 bases, the J end by 1 base, with 19 bases between. Germline values: CDR1 DFQATT, CDR2 SNEGSKA (reference sequence). The CDR3 is 15 amino acids. CDR3 sequence reads: CSAHPRDSPSYEQYF. The CDR3 DNA is TGCAGTGCCCATCCCCGGGACTCACCTTCCTACGAGCAGTACTTC.

This clonotype was seen just once. V is TRBV15 and J is TRBJ1-4; D gene uncertain. The CDR3 runs to 13 residues. CDR1 is LNHNV and CDR2 is YYDKDF in the germline V gene (reference sequence). Trimming stripped 5 bases from V and 8 bases from J, with 12 bases between. The DNA for the CDR3 is TGTGCCACCAGCGTTCGACCTTGGGAAAAACTGTTTTTT. Protein product: CATSVRPWEKLFF.

This clonotype was picked up one time. The rearrangement joins TRBV20-1 to TRBJ1-4, with D uncertain. Trimming took 2 bases from V and 0 from J, leaving 7 bases between them. The CDR3 is made up of 14 amino acids. The germline gives CDR1 DFQATT, CDR2 SNEGSKA (reference sequence). In DNA form, the CDR3 reads TGCAGTGCTAGACGGCGCGCAACTAATGAAAAACTGTTTTTT. It is translated as CSARRRATNEKLFF.

The chain carries TRBV7-9 and TRBJ2-1; D may be TRBD1 (6 bases). Germline CDR1 is SEHNR and CDR2 is FQNEAQ (reference sequence). This CDR3 comprises 15 residues. Deletions cut 1 base from V and 3 bases from J, with 10 bases between. In nucleotides, the CDR3 is TGTGCCAGCAGCTTAGAACAGGGAAACTACAATGAGCAGTTCTTC. It is translated as CASSLEQGNYNEQFF.

This clonotype was detected only a few times. The chain combines TRBV25-1 with TRBJ2-3; no clear D. Germline CDR1 reads MGHDK; CDR2 reads SYGVNS. This CDR3 region has 13 residues. The V gene lost 2 bases and the J gene lost 3 bases, with 6 bases spanning the gap. The CDR3 loop is CASSELGTDTQYF. Written as DNA, the CDR3 is TGTGCCAGCAGTGAACTTGGTACAGATACGCAGTATTTT.

The V call is TRBV28, the J call TRBJ2-1; D assignment may be TRBD1 or TRBD2 (6 bases each). V was shortened by 6 bases and J by 4 bases, with 16 bases between the two germline ends. The V gene's germline CDR1 is MDHEN and CDR2 SYDVKM. The CDR3 contains 15 residues. The CDR3 bases are TGTGCCAGCAGCCGCGGGACACGACTTTACAATGAGCAGTTCTTC. The encoded protein is CASSRGTRLYNEQFF.

The genes are TRBV24-1 and TRBJ2-1, with 8 bases aligning to TRBD1. Germline V gene lookup returns CDR1 KGHDR and CDR2 SFDVKD. The CDR3 spans 14 residues. Germline trimming cut 5 bases from V and 2 bases from J; bases unmatched to any gene: 1. Here the CDR3 DNA reads TGTGCCACCAGTGCGGGACAGGCCTACAATGAGCAGTTCTTC. Protein: CATSAGQAYNEQFF.

This clonotype is a singleton in its sample. The CDR3 DNA is TGTGCCAGCAGTGAAGGAGGGGTGGCGAGCAATCAGCCCCAGCATTTT. Residues: CASSEGGVASNQPQHF. J is TRBJ1-5 and V is TRBV2; D is possibly TRBD1 (5 bases). Trimming removed 1 base from V and 1 base from J, with 11 bases in between. This CDR3 contains 16 residues. Per the germline V gene, CDR1 is SNHLY and CDR2 is FYNNEI.

This chain connects TRBV7-6 to TRBJ1-1; 8 bases align to TRBD1. After removal of 6 bases from V and 1 base from J, the junction contained 13 bases not matched to a gene. The CDR3 totals 17 residues. In germline, CDR1 is SGHVS, CDR2 FNYEAQ. For the CDR3, the DNA is TGTGCCAGCAGTATAGGCCTCCAGGGGGCCCCGAACACTGAAGCTTTCTTT. Its translation: CASSIGLQGAPNTEAFF.